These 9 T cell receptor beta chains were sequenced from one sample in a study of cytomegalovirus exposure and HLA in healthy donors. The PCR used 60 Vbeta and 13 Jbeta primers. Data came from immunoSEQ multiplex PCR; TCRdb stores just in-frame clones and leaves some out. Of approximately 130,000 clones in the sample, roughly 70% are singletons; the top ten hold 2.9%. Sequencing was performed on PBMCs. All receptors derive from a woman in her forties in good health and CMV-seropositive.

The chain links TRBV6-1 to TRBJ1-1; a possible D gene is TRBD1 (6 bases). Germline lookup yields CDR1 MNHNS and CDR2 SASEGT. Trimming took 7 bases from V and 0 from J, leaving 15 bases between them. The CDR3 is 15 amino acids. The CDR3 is CASTPWTEMNTEAFF. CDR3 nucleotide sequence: TGTGCCAGCACCCCCTGGACAGAGATGAACACTGAAGCTTTCTTT.

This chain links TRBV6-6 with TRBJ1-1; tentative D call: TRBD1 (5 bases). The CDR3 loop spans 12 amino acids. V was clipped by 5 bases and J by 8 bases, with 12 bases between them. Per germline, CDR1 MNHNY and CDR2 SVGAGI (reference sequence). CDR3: CASSMTAGEAFF. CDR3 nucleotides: TGTGCCAGCAGTATGACAGCGGGGGAAGCTTTCTTT.

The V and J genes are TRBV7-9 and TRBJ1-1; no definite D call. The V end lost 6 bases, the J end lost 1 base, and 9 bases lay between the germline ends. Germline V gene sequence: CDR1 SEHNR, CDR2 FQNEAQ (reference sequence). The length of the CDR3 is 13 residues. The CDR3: CASSSGGNTEAFF. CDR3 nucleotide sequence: TGTGCCAGCAGTAGTGGAGGGAACACTGAAGCTTTCTTT.

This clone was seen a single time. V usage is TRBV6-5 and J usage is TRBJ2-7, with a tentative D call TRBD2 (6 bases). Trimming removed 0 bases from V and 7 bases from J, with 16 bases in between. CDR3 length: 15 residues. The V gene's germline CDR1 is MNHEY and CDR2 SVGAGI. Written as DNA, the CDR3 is TGTGCCAGCAGTTACTCTAGCGGCTTCACGAGTGAGCAGTACTTC. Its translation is CASSYSSGFTSEQYF.

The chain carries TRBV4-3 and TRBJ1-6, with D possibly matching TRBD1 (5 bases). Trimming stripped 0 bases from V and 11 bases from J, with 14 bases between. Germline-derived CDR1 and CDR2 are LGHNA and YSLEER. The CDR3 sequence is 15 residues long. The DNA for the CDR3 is TGCGCCAGCAGCCAAGAGATCGTATCGGGGGCACCCCTCCACTTT. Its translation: CASSQEIVSGAPLHF.

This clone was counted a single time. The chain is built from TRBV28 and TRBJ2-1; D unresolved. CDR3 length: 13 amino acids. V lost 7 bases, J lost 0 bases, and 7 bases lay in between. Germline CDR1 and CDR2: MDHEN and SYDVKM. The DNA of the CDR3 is TGTGCCAGCAACACGCCCTCCTACAATGAGCAGTTCTTC. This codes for CASNTPSYNEQFF.

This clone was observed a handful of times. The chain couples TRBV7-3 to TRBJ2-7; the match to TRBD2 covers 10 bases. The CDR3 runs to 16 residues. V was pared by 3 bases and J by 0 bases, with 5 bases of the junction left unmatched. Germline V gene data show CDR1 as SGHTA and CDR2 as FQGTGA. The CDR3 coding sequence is TGTGCCAGCAGCTTTGTACCTAGCGGGAGCTCCTACGAGCAGTACTTC. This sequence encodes CASSFVPSGSSYEQYF.

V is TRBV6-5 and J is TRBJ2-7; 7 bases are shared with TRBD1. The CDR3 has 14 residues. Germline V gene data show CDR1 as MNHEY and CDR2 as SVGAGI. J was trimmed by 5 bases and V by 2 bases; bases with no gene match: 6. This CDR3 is CASSYRQGINEQYF. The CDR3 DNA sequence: TGTGCCAGCAGTTACCGACAGGGCATCAACGAGCAGTACTTC.

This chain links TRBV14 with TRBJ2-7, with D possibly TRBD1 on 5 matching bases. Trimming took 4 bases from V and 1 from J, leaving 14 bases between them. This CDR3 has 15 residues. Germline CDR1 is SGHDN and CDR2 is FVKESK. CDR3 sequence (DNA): TGTGCCAGCAGCCCAAGGATAGGGGTTTCCTACGAGCAGTACTTC. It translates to CASSPRIGVSYEQYF. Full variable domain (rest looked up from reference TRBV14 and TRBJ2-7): EAGVTQFPSHSVIEKGQTVTLRCDPISGHDNLYWYRRVMGKEIKFLLHFVKESKQDESGMPNNRFLAERTGGTYSTLKVQPAELEDSGVYFCASSPRIGVSYEQYFGPGTRLTVT.